The 24 T cell receptor beta chains given below trace back to one sample, sequenced in a study of T cell repertoires in ileal Crohn's disease. Sequencing was performed with immunoSEQ multiplex PCR; in TCRdb, only in-frame clones are kept and a portion is missing. The repertoire includes over 14,000 clones, 75% to 85% of them detected once, and 4.2% sits in the top ten. The source material was ileal tissue. All receptors come from an adult with Crohn's disease.

CDR3 in DNA: TGTGCCAGCAGTCCGCCAGCGGGCAAGGGGTTAGGAAACACCATATATTTT. This codes for CASSPPAGKGLGNTIYF. The V gene is TRBV28, the J gene TRBJ1-3; TRBD1 is a possible D gene (5 bases). V dropped 5 bases and J dropped 4 bases, with 21 bases sitting between them. The CDR3 loop spans 17 amino acids. The germline V gene has CDR1 MDHEN and CDR2 SYDVKM.

The chain has TRBV7-6 and TRBJ1-1, with 7 bases aligning to TRBD1. J lost 1 base, V lost 0 bases, and 2 bases had no gene match. Germline CDR1 and CDR2: SGHVS and FNYEAQ. This CDR3 spans 15 amino acids. In DNA form, the CDR3 reads TGTGCCAGCAGCTTAGCGGCAGGGGGGAACACTGAAGCTTTCTTT. Translating it yields CASSLAAGGNTEAFF.

This chain uses TRBV2 with TRBJ1-6, with D perhaps TRBD1 (6 bases). Germline assignment: CDR1 SNHLY and CDR2 FYNNEI. V was clipped by 7 bases and J by 6 bases, with 16 bases between them. This CDR3 has 15 residues. CDR3 sequence reads: CASMGTGQFNSPLHF. In nucleotides, the CDR3 is TGTGCCAGCATGGGGACCGGACAGTTTAATTCACCCCTCCACTTT. Variable domain in full (rest from reference TRBV2 and TRBJ1-6): EPEVTQTPSHQVTQMGQEVILRCVPISNHLYFYWYRQILGQKVEFLVSFYNNEISEKSEIFDDQFSVERPDGSNFTLKIRSTKLEDSAMYFCASMGTGQFNSPLHFGNGTRLTVT.

Worth noting for this clone: Other DNA sequences in this sample translate to the same CDR3. The chain is built from TRBV9 and TRBJ2-1, with unresolved D. There are 13 residues in the CDR3. The germline CDR1 and CDR2 sequences are SGDLS and YYNGEE. V was clipped by 3 bases and J by 6 bases, with 10 bases between them. CDR3 bases: TGTGCCAGCAGCGCCTCCCGAGGCAATGAGCAGTTCTTC. Translation gives CASSASRGNEQFF.

V usage is TRBV9 and J usage is TRBJ1-4; the match to TRBD1 covers 9 bases. The J segment lost 7 bases and the V segment lost 3 bases, leaving 7 bases of the junction unmatched. The CDR3 sequence is 15 residues long. In germline, CDR1 is SGDLS, CDR2 YYNGEE. CDR3 sequence reads: CASSAGTGFGEKLFF. CDR3 DNA sequence: TGTGCCAGCAGCGCGGGGACAGGGTTCGGTGAAAAACTGTTTTTT.

In DNA, the CDR3 is TGCGCCAGCAGCCAAGGGGCTCTGTCCGGAAACACCATATATTTT. Encoded protein: CASSQGALSGNTIYF. This sequence joins TRBV4-1 and TRBJ1-3; the D is unclear. CDR3 length equals 15 residues. V lost 1 base, J lost 4 bases, and 11 bases lay in between. Germline CDR1 and CDR2: MGHRA and YSYEKL.

This clone was found a few times. The chain has TRBV6-4 and TRBJ2-3, with TRBD2 matching 8 bases. CDR1 and CDR2 from the germline V gene are MRHNA and SNTAGT. The ends lost 2 bases at V and 2 bases at J; junction bases unmatched: 6. CDR3 length: 16 residues. CDR3: CASSDPLREDTDTQYF. The CDR3 nucleotides are TGTGCCAGCAGTGACCCCTTGCGGGAGGACACAGATACGCAGTATTTT.

The rearrangement joins TRBV5-1 to TRBJ2-1; 15 nucleotides align to TRBD2. This CDR3 region has 19 residues. Trimming removed 3 bases from V and 0 bases from J; junction bases left unmatched: 7. CDR1 SGHRS and CDR2 YFSETQ come from the germline V gene. The CDR3 DNA reads as TGCGCCAGCAGCTGGGGACTAGCGGGGGGCCGGAGCTCCTACAATGAGCAGTTCTTC. This encodes CASSWGLAGGRSSYNEQFF.

This clone was recorded a few times. The V gene is TRBV11-2, the J gene TRBJ1-4; possibly TRBD1 for D (5 bases). The CDR3 sequence is 15 residues long. Deletions cut 6 bases from V and 8 bases from J, with 19 bases between. The germline V gene has CDR1 SGHAT and CDR2 FQNNGV. CDR3 nucleotides: TGTGCCAGCAGTCCACGGTCAGGGAGGTGGGAAAAACTGTTTTTT. Translated: CASSPRSGRWEKLFF.

The genes are TRBV5-1 and TRBJ2-7, with D unclear. CDR1 SGHRS and CDR2 YFSETQ come from the germline V gene. V lost 4 bases and J lost 0, with 11 bases in between. The CDR3 consists of 14 residues. The chain's CDR3 is CASSPDFSSYEQYF. For the CDR3, the DNA is TGCGCCAGCAGCCCTGACTTCAGCTCCTACGAGCAGTACTTC.

The V gene is TRBV5-4, the J gene TRBJ2-1; D possibly corresponds to TRBD2 (5 bases). V was pared by 3 bases and J by 4 bases, with 14 bases between. The CDR3 extends over 15 amino acids. Germline CDR1 reads SGHNT; CDR2 reads YYREEE (reference sequence). The CDR3 DNA follows: TGTGCCAGCAGCTCCCAGCGGAACGCGTACAATGAGCAGTTCTTC. As protein: CASSSQRNAYNEQFF.

The rearrangement joins TRBV5-4 to TRBJ2-5; TRBD2 matches at 7 bases. Per germline, CDR1 SGHNT and CDR2 YYREEE (reference sequence). The trim removed 3 bases at V and 5 bases at J, leaving 4 bases unmatched. CDR3 length equals 13 residues. The CDR3 nucleotides read TGTGCCAGCAGCTGGGCGGGGGAGGAGACCCAGTACTTC. The encoded protein is CASSWAGEETQYF.

V is TRBV5-1 and J is TRBJ1-1; D not resolved. The CDR3 spans 15 residues. V dropped 1 base and J dropped 1 base, with 11 bases sitting between them. Germline assignment: CDR1 SGHRS and CDR2 YFSETQ. The chain's CDR3 is CASSLSVQTNTEAFF. In DNA, the CDR3 is TGCGCCAGCAGCTTGTCGGTACAGACGAACACTGAAGCTTTCTTT.

The V gene is TRBV6-5, the J gene TRBJ2-1; 11 bases fit TRBD2. V shed 6 bases and J 2 bases; nucleotides not matched to a gene: 3. CDR1 and CDR2 from the germline V gene are MNHEY and SVGAGI. The CDR3 has 15 residues. The CDR3 coding sequence is TGTGCCAGCAGGGCGACTAGCGGGACCTACAATGAGCAGTTCTTC. The encoded protein is CASRATSGTYNEQFF.

The chain carries TRBV11-3 and TRBJ2-5; 9 bases match TRBD1. Germline V gene sequence: CDR1 SGHNT, CDR2 YENEEA. The length of the CDR3 is 13 residues. The ends lost 5 bases at V and 5 bases at J; junction bases unmatched: 3. CDR3 sequence (DNA): TGTGCCAGCAGCCTAGGACAGGGGGAGACCCAGTACTTC. It codes for CASSLGQGETQYF.

This clone has only one observation. The chain combines TRBV5-4 with TRBJ2-3; 10 nucleotides match TRBD2. From germline, CDR1 is SGHNT and CDR2 YYREEE (reference sequence). This CDR3 has 16 amino acids. V shed 4 bases, J shed 0 bases, and the junction held 5 bases outside the gene matches. The CDR3 DNA is TGTGCCAGCAGCAGACGGACTAGCGGAAGCACAGATACGCAGTATTTT. Encoded protein: CASSRRTSGSTDTQYF.

This clone was recorded once. The chain couples TRBV2 to TRBJ2-3, with 7 positions matching TRBD2. The J segment lost 8 bases and the V segment lost 0 bases, leaving 8 bases of the junction unmatched. The CDR3 runs 15 residues. CDR1 and CDR2 (germline): SNHLY, FYNNEI. CDR3 protein: CASSEAQGREVTQYF. The CDR3 DNA follows: TGTGCCAGCAGTGAAGCGCAAGGCCGGGAGGTTACGCAGTATTTT.

The gene calls are TRBV4-1 and TRBJ2-1, with 7 bases lining up with TRBD2. The CDR3 contains 15 residues. The germline CDR1 and CDR2 sequences are MGHRA and YSYEKL. Losses at the gene ends were 0 bases for V and 4 bases for J; bases not matched to a gene: 3. DNA for the CDR3: TGCGCCAGCAGCCAAGAGGGGGGGAGATACAATGAGCAGTTCTTC. It yields the protein CASSQEGGRYNEQFF.

The gene calls are TRBV6-5 and TRBJ1-6, with a tentative D call TRBD1 (5 bases). Between the trimmed V and J ends, which lost 2 bases and 9 bases, there was a span of 14 bases. CDR1 and CDR2 (germline): MNHEY, SVGAGI. The CDR3 is 15 amino acids. CDR3 sequence reads: CASSYPAGASSPLHF. For the CDR3, the DNA is TGTGCCAGCAGTTACCCGGCTGGGGCTAGTTCACCCCTCCACTTT.

This chain connects TRBV14 to TRBJ2-2, with D uncertain. The germline CDR1 and CDR2 sequences are SGHDN and FVKESK. The CDR3 has 14 residues. With 2 bases removed from V and 3 bases from J, the gap between germline ends came to 7 bases. The CDR3 sequence: CASSQRSYTGELFF. The CDR3 nucleotides read TGTGCCAGCAGCCAACGGAGTTACACCGGGGAGCTGTTTTTT.

J is TRBJ2-3 and V is TRBV5-6; 9 nucleotides line up with TRBD2. V was pared by 1 base and J by 2 bases, with 8 bases of the junction left unmatched. The V gene's germline CDR1 is SGHDT and CDR2 YYEEEE. The CDR3 covers 17 residues. This CDR3 reads CASSLSSAGGLTDTQYF. The CDR3 bases are TGTGCCAGCAGCTTGTCTTCGGCGGGAGGGCTCACAGATACGCAGTATTTT.

The chain is built from TRBV5-1 and TRBJ1-2; D may be TRBD1 (5 bases). The CDR3 runs to 16 residues. Trimming removed 0 bases at V and 4 bases at J, with 16 bases between. CDR1 is SGHRS, CDR2 YFSETQ, per germline. DNA for the CDR3: TGCGCCAGCAGCTTGGGGTATCAGGGCCCAGCCTATGGCTACACCTTC. It codes for CASSLGYQGPAYGYTF.

The rearrangement joins TRBV7-9 to TRBJ1-2; tentatively, D is TRBD1 (5 bases). V was clipped by 3 bases and J by 8 bases, with 13 bases between them. CDR1 SEHNR and CDR2 FQNEAQ come from the germline V gene (reference sequence). The CDR3 is 13 amino acids. The CDR3 DNA is TGTGCCAGCAGCTTCCTCCCACAGGAAGGCTACACCTTC. Translation gives CASSFLPQEGYTF.

The V call is TRBV30, the J call TRBJ2-3; 8 positions agree with TRBD2. The length of the CDR3 is 14 residues. Germline CDR1 and CDR2: GTSNPN and SVGIG (reference sequence). V lost 0 bases and J lost 8; bases outside the gene matches: 7. CDR3 nucleotide sequence: TGTGCCTGGAGTGTGACGGGGGGGGCGGGTACGCAGTATTTT. This translates into CAWSVTGGAGTQYF.